This TCR beta chain was observed in a study of T cell changes during pregnancy in multiple sclerosis. The V gene lost 5 bases and the J gene lost 6 bases, with 14 bases spanning the gap. Germline V gene lookup returns CDR1 SQVTM and CDR2 ANQGSEA. The CDR3 runs 12 residues. The assay was immunoSEQ multiplex PCR, and TCRdb's table has in-frame clones only and misses some. The profile shows approximately 84,000 clones, approximately 94% of them singletons. This chain joins TRBV29-1 and TRBJ2-7; D is possibly TRBD2 (6 bases). The specimen comprised peripheral blood, sampled in the third trimester of pregnancy. This clonotype was obtained from a female donor with multiple sclerosis, enrolled in a pregnancy study. As DNA, the CDR3 is TGCAGCGTTCTAAGGACTATTGGCGAGCAGTACTTC. This translates into CSVLRTIGEQYF.